Shown below are 28 T cell receptor beta chains from a single sample sequenced in a study of somatic mutations in cytotoxic T cells in rheumatoid arthritis. Only in-frame clones appear in the TCRdb table, and some are missing; sequencing was by immunoSEQ multiplex PCR. The table shows approximately 13,000 clones, with 82% occurring only once. Sequencing was performed on CD8+ T cells sorted from blood. The source of these receptors is an adult with rheumatoid arthritis.

The rearrangement links TRBV5-6 to TRBJ1-5; maybe TRBD1 (6 bases). Trimming shortened V by 4 bases and J by 4 bases, and 12 bases separated the two germline ends. Germline V gene sequence: CDR1 SGHDT, CDR2 YYEEEE. This CDR3 region has 14 residues. The CDR3 bases are TGTGCCAGCAGCGCACAACAGGGAAATCAGCCCCAGCATTTT. Protein: CASSAQQGNQPQHF.

V usage is TRBV11-3 and J usage is TRBJ2-2, with 12 positions matching TRBD2. In germline, CDR1 is SGHNT, CDR2 YENEEA. The CDR3 runs 17 residues. V dropped 6 bases and J dropped 6; count of bases not matched to a gene: 11. The CDR3: CASSFTPTSGSSGELFF. The DNA for the CDR3 is TGTGCCAGCAGTTTCACCCCGACTAGCGGGAGCTCCGGGGAGCTGTTTTTT.

The rearrangement uses TRBV30 and TRBJ1-1, with D unresolved. This CDR3 is built from 14 residues. V dropped 2 bases and J dropped 6 bases, with 16 bases sitting between them. Looked up from germline, CDR1 is GTSNPN and CDR2 is SVGIG (reference sequence). CDR3 nucleotide sequence: TGTGCCTGGAGTTGGGGTTGGGCCGGGGCTGAAGCTTTCTTT. This translates into CAWSWGWAGAEAFF.

For the CDR3, the DNA is TGCGCCAGCAGCCCGGGACCAGCAAGGCCCCAGCATTTT. This sequence encodes CASSPGPARPQHF. This sequence joins TRBV4-1 and TRBJ1-5; TRBD1 is a possible D gene (5 bases). Germline lookup yields CDR1 MGHRA and CDR2 YSYEKL. This CDR3 region has 13 residues. V lost 4 bases and J lost 9, with 13 bases in between.

This chain's CDR3 is CASSLTLAGPYEQYF. CDR3 DNA: TGTGCCAGCAGTTTGACACTAGCGGGACCCTACGAGCAGTACTTC. This rearrangement joins TRBV28 to TRBJ2-5; 10 nucleotides agree with TRBD2. The better agreement between TRBJ2-7 and the DNA end casts doubt on the J call. CDR3 length equals 15 residues. Germline V gene lookup returns CDR1 MDHEN and CDR2 SYDVKM.

The chain employs TRBV2 and TRBJ2-6; D gene ambiguous. Germline CDR1 SNHLY, CDR2 FYNNEI. The CDR3 is 14 residues long. V lost 4 bases and J lost 1, with 5 bases in between. CDR3 DNA: TGTGCCAGCAGTGGGCGGTCTGGGGCCAACGTCCTGACTTTC. Encoded protein: CASSGRSGANVLTF.

The rearrangement links TRBV7-9 to TRBJ1-2, with 9 nucleotides matching TRBD1. V shed 2 bases, J shed 7 bases, and the junction held 5 bases outside the gene matches. This CDR3 region has 14 residues. In germline, CDR1 is SEHNR, CDR2 FQNEAQ (reference sequence). The chain's CDR3 is CASSLKQGARGYTF. Here the CDR3 DNA reads TGTGCCAGCAGCTTAAAACAGGGGGCGCGTGGCTACACCTTC.

This chain links TRBV5-6 with TRBJ1-1; D is unresolved. Per the germline V gene, CDR1 is SGHDT and CDR2 is YYEEEE. Trimming removed 2 bases at V and 8 bases at J, with 13 bases between. CDR3 length equals 13 residues. The CDR3 protein is CASSFGTEEEAFF. CDR3 in DNA: TGTGCCAGCAGCTTTGGCACGGAGGAGGAAGCTTTCTTT.

The chain combines TRBV19 with TRBJ1-2, with a possible D match to TRBD1 (6 bases). Germline V gene data show CDR1 as LNHDA and CDR2 as SQIVND (reference sequence). Trimming shortened V by 7 bases and J by 4 bases, and 25 bases separated the two germline ends. The CDR3 runs 17 residues. The chain's CDR3 is CASTAHPVGGAGYGYTF. The CDR3 DNA sequence: TGTGCCAGTACCGCCCATCCAGTGGGGGGCGCGGGCTATGGCTACACCTTC.

The chain couples TRBV4-1 to TRBJ2-1; D perhaps matches TRBD2 (5 bases). The CDR3 has 18 amino acids. In germline, CDR1 is MGHRA, CDR2 YSYEKL. Between the trimmed V and J ends, which lost 0 bases and 7 bases, there was a span of 22 bases. The CDR3 DNA follows: TGCGCCAGCAGCCAAGATCGCCGAGGGAACCTCCGAGGAAATGAGCAGTTCTTC. This translates into CASSQDRRGNLRGNEQFF.

This clone was recorded once. The sample contains more than one DNA sequence encoding this CDR3. The rearrangement joins TRBV6-5 to TRBJ1-5; D not resolved. CDR3 length: 12 residues. Germline V gene data show CDR1 as MNHEY and CDR2 as SVGAGI. V shed 5 bases and J shed 6 bases, with 8 bases lying between them. CDR3 in amino acids: CASSRLGQPQHF. The CDR3 coding sequence is TGTGCCAGCAGTCGACTCGGTCAGCCCCAGCATTTT.

The chain has TRBV21-1 and TRBJ2-1; the table assigns TRBD1, which was not confirmed against the DNA. TRBV21-1 is assigned pseudogene status. The CDR3 is 13 amino acids. The CDR3 here is CASSKDRYYEQFF. In DNA form, the CDR3 reads TGTGCCAGCAGCAAAGACAGATACTATGAGCAGTTCTTC.

The genes are TRBV19 and TRBJ1-1; unclear D gene. The V end was cut by 2 bases, the J end by 3 bases, with 10 bases between. Germline CDR1 reads LNHDA; CDR2 reads SQIVND (reference sequence). The CDR3 spans 14 residues. The CDR3: CASSIKSRDTEAFF. The CDR3 DNA sequence: TGTGCCAGTAGTATAAAGAGTCGTGACACTGAAGCTTTCTTT.

J is TRBJ1-1 and V is TRBV14; D gene uncertain. The CDR3 has 12 amino acids. CDR1 is SGHDN and CDR2 is FVKESK in the germline V gene. Trimming stripped 1 base from V and 4 bases from J, with 4 bases between. CDR3 loop: CASSQVGTEAFF. The CDR3 DNA sequence: TGTGCCAGCAGCCAAGTTGGCACTGAAGCTTTCTTT.

The CDR3 here is CASRKGSDYNEQFF. CDR3 nucleotides: TGTGCCAGCAGAAAAGGCTCGGATTACAATGAGCAGTTCTTC. V usage is TRBV13 and J usage is TRBJ2-1; D gene unclear. V lost 6 bases and J 4 bases, leaving 13 bases between the germline ends. The CDR3 extends over 14 amino acids. Germline V gives CDR1 PRHDT, CDR2 FYEKMQ (reference sequence).

A remark on this clone: Distinct nucleotide sequences in the sample also encode this CDR3. CDR3 DNA sequence: TGTGCCAGCAGCCTAGGGGAGCGGCGAGAGTTCTACGAGCAGTACTTC. Amino acid sequence: CASSLGERREFYEQYF. The chain couples TRBV7-9 to TRBJ2-7; D may correspond to TRBD1 or TRBD2 (5 bases each). Trimming took 5 bases from V and 3 from J, leaving 20 bases between them. The CDR3 totals 16 residues. From germline, CDR1 is SEHNR and CDR2 FQNEAQ (reference sequence).

This rearrangement joins TRBV30 to TRBJ2-1; the match to TRBD1 covers 8 bases. Per the germline V gene, CDR1 is GTSNPN and CDR2 is SVGIG (reference sequence). CDR3 size: 11 residues. V was clipped by 5 bases and J by 8 bases; unmatched bases: 2. The CDR3 spells CAWDRGHEQFF. CDR3 coding DNA: TGTGCCTGGGACAGGGGCCATGAGCAGTTCTTC.

A single count supports this clone. The chain links TRBV6-8 to TRBJ1-6; 7 bases align to TRBD1. This CDR3 spans 14 amino acids. V was clipped by 5 bases and J by 9 bases; unmatched bases: 7. Germline CDR1 MNHGY, CDR2 SAAAGT. CDR3 sequence (DNA): TGTGCCAGCAGTCCCCGAGGGGGCACTTCACCCCTCCACTTT. Encoded protein: CASSPRGGTSPLHF.

The chain recombines TRBV7-2 with TRBJ1-2, with D maybe TRBD1 (6 bases). The V end was cut by 2 bases, the J end by 0 bases, with 16 bases between. The CDR3 length is 17 residues. The germline CDR1 and CDR2 sequences are SGHTA and FQGNSA. The DNA for the CDR3 is TGTGCCAGCAGCTTATCGTCAGGGGACTTAGCTAACTATGGCTACACCTTC. Amino acids: CASSLSSGDLANYGYTF.

The CDR3 reads CASRWWGASVDGYTF. The CDR3 region has the DNA TGTGCCAGCAGGTGGTGGGGGGCATCAGTTGATGGCTACACCTTC. This chain uses TRBV7-9 with TRBJ1-2, with D maybe TRBD1 (6 bases). Germline V CDR1 and CDR2: SEHNR, FQNEAQ (reference sequence). The CDR3 contains 15 residues. Trimming cost V 6 bases and J 6 bases, with 20 bases left between them. The full variable domain, completed using reference TRBV7-9 and TRBJ1-2, is DTGVSQNPRHKITKRGQNVTFRCDPISEHNRLYWYRQTLGQGPEFLTYFQNEAQLEKSRLLSDRFSAERPKGSFSTLEIQRTEQGDSAMYLCASRWWGASVDGYTFGSGTRLTVV.

This clone was detected only once. The rearrangement links TRBV9 to TRBJ1-2; weak D call: TRBD1 (5 bases). The CDR3 extends over 15 amino acids. The V gene lost 1 base and the J gene lost 5 bases, with 15 bases spanning the gap. From germline, CDR1 is SGDLS and CDR2 YYNGEE. CDR3 nucleotide sequence: TGTGCCAGCAGCGTACTAGGGAAAGAGGGGTATGGCTACACCTTC. Its protein is CASSVLGKEGYGYTF.

The J gene is TRBJ2-4, the V gene TRBV28; 9 bases line up with TRBD2. From germline, CDR1 is MDHEN and CDR2 SYDVKM. The CDR3 spans 14 residues. V was clipped by 6 bases and J by 1 base; unmatched bases: 1. The CDR3 region has the DNA TGTGCCAGCAGGGCGGGAGGGGCCAAAAACATTCAGTACTTC. This translates into CASRAGGAKNIQYF.

The V and J genes are TRBV2 and TRBJ2-1, with D possibly being TRBD2 (6 bases). CDR3 length: 16 residues. Germline assignment: CDR1 SNHLY and CDR2 FYNNEI. V was cut by 2 bases and J by 3 bases, with 14 bases left in between. CDR3 region: CASSEPMEGYYNEQFF. CDR3 coding DNA: TGTGCCAGCAGTGAACCTATGGAGGGGTACTACAATGAGCAGTTCTTC.

The chain joins TRBV27 to TRBJ2-2; no clear D gene. The germline gives CDR1 MNHEY, CDR2 SMNVEV (reference sequence). The V end lost 0 bases, the J end lost 0 bases, and 2 bases lay between the germline ends. This CDR3 comprises 14 residues. The CDR3, as DNA: TGTGCCAGCAGTTTATCGACGAACACCGGGGAGCTGTTTTTT. Amino acids: CASSLSTNTGELFF.

This sequence joins TRBV5-6 and TRBJ2-7, with 10 bases fitting TRBD2. The CDR3 spans 17 residues. Germline V gene lookup returns CDR1 SGHDT and CDR2 YYEEEE. After removal of 3 bases from V and 0 bases from J, the junction contained 9 bases not matched to a gene. The CDR3 sequence is CASSSTTSGDFSYEQYF. The CDR3 DNA is TGTGCCAGCAGCTCGACAACTAGCGGGGATTTCTCCTACGAGCAGTACTTC.

In this sample, this clone turned up a few times. The rearrangement links TRBV4-2 to TRBJ2-2; the D is unclear. The germline CDR1 and CDR2 sequences are LGHNA and YNFKEQ. Trimming shortened V by 5 bases and J by 4 bases, and 2 bases separated the two germline ends. This CDR3 has 11 residues. CDR3: CASSVTGELFF. As DNA, the CDR3 is TGTGCCAGCAGCGTCACCGGGGAGCTGTTTTTT.

The V and J genes are TRBV29-1 and TRBJ2-1; D is uncertain. The V gene lost 0 bases and the J gene lost 7 bases, with 4 bases spanning the gap. Germline loops: CDR1 SQVTM, CDR2 ANQGSEA. The CDR3 totals 11 residues. The CDR3 region is CSVEDRNEQFF. For the CDR3, the DNA is TGCAGCGTTGAAGATCGGAATGAGCAGTTCTTC.

Turning to this clone: This same CDR3 is encoded by further DNA sequences in the sample. The rearrangement joins TRBV28 to TRBJ1-5; unclear D gene. There are 12 residues in the CDR3. Trimming took 5 bases from V and 10 from J, leaving 12 bases between them. Germline lookup yields CDR1 MDHEN and CDR2 SYDVKM. The CDR3 protein is CASSPPRGPQHF. The CDR3 DNA sequence: TGTGCCAGCAGTCCCCCGCGGGGTCCCCAGCATTTT.